This is a list of T cell receptor beta chains from one sample in a study of blood T cells in healthy people across ages. From the 5' RACE reads, TCRdb called clonotypes with MiXCR, one entry per CDR3 protein. The table has some 850,000 distinct CDR3 sequences, about a quarter seen once. This same sample was also taken into another study, of T cells of mothers and their children.

Sequencing was carried out using blood. The source is a boy younger than 18 in good health. CDR3s include the opening cysteine and the closing phenylalanine or tryptophan. The order of the fields is clone size, D gene, J gene, V gene, CDR3 protein, CDR3 DNA. A D gene is named only where the DNA matches it firmly. Some rows mark clone size as missing; the rest say once, few, many or name a class of expanded clone.

clone size: .
D gene: .
J gene: TRBJ1-4
V gene: TRBV29-1
CDR3 protein: CSAGGADEKLFF
CDR3 DNA: TGCAGCGCTGGCGGGGCAGATGAAAAACTGTTTTTT

clone size: .
D gene: .
J gene: TRBJ2-7
V gene: TRBV5-1
CDR3 protein: CASSRGFTYEQYF
CDR3 DNA: TGCGCCAGCAGCCGCGGATTTACCTACGAGCAGTACTTC

clone size: few
D gene: TRBD1
J gene: TRBJ2-2
V gene: TRBV6-6
CDR3 protein: CASTDSGTGGHGELFF
CDR3 DNA: TGTGCCAGCACCGACTCAGGGACAGGGGGCCACGGGGAGCTGTTTTTT

clone size: .
D gene: .
J gene: TRBJ1-4
V gene: TRBV6-6
CDR3 protein: CATAQGTPNEKLFF
CDR3 DNA: TGTGCCACCGCTCAGGGGACACCGAATGAAAAACTGTTTTTT

clone size: few
D gene: .
J gene: TRBJ2-5
V gene: TRBV5-6
CDR3 protein: CASSIQLGLQETQYF
CDR3 DNA: TGTGCCAGCAGCATCCAACTAGGGCTCCAAGAGACCCAGTACTTC

clone size: .
D gene: TRBD1
J gene: TRBJ2-7
V gene: TRBV27
CDR3 protein: CASSMGQGAREQYF
CDR3 DNA: TGTGCCAGCAGTATGGGACAGGGGGCCAGGGAGCAGTACTTC

clone size: few
D gene: .
J gene: TRBJ2-7
V gene: TRBV27
CDR3 protein: CASSLRTEGGEQYF
CDR3 DNA: TGTGCCAGCAGTCTCCGGACCGAGGGAGGCGAGCAGTACTTC

clone size: .
D gene: TRBD2
J gene: TRBJ2-5
V gene: TRBV6-1
CDR3 protein: CASSSASGQETQYF
CDR3 DNA: TGTGCCAGCAGTTCGGCTAGCGGACAAGAGACCCAGTACTTC

clone size: .
D gene: .
J gene: TRBJ2-2
V gene: TRBV5-1
CDR3 protein: CASSLETANTGELFF
CDR3 DNA: TGCGCCAGCAGCTTGGAAACAGCAAACACCGGGGAGCTGTTTTTT

clone size: few
D gene: .
J gene: TRBJ2-3
V gene: TRBV27
CDR3 protein: CASSYVGIGTDTQYF
CDR3 DNA: TGTGCCAGCAGTTACGTGGGGATCGGCACAGATACGCAGTATTTT

clone size: .
D gene: .
J gene: TRBJ1-2
V gene: TRBV7-2
CDR3 protein: CASSPPARWIDGYTF
CDR3 DNA: TGTGCCAGCAGCCCCCCGGCCAGGTGGATTGATGGCTACACCTTC

clone size: .
D gene: .
J gene: TRBJ2-7
V gene: TRBV2
CDR3 protein: CASKVPGGSYEQYF
CDR3 DNA: TGTGCCAGCAAAGTACCCGGGGGCTCCTACGAGCAGTACTTC

clone size: .
D gene: .
J gene: TRBJ2-1
V gene: TRBV3-1
CDR3 protein: CASSQVFPFPYNEQFF
CDR3 DNA: TGTGCCAGCAGCCAAGTTTTTCCCTTCCCCTACAATGAGCAGTTCTTC

clone size: few
D gene: TRBD2
J gene: TRBJ2-4
V gene: TRBV12-3/TRBV12-4
CDR3 protein: CASRDGTIKSKNIQYF
CDR3 DNA: TGTGCCAGCAGGGATGGGACTATTAAGTCCAAAAACATTCAGTACTTC

clone size: few
D gene: .
J gene: TRBJ2-1
V gene: TRBV20-1
CDR3 protein: CSARRPGDEQFF
CDR3 DNA: TGCAGTGCTAGAAGACCAGGGGATGAGCAGTTCTTC

clone size: .
D gene: TRBD1
J gene: TRBJ2-7
V gene: TRBV28
CDR3 protein: CASSFDFGQGDRPITYEQYF
CDR3 DNA: TGTGCCAGCAGTTTTGATTTCGGACAGGGGGACCGACCCATTACCTACGAGCAGTACTTC

clone size: .
D gene: .
J gene: TRBJ2-3
V gene: TRBV7-9
CDR3 protein: CASGWRSYYRRDLADTQYF
CDR3 DNA: TGTGCCAGCGGGTGGAGGTCTTACTATCGAAGGGATTTAGCAGATACGCAGTATTTT

clone size: few
D gene: .
J gene: TRBJ1-4
V gene: TRBV4-1
CDR3 protein: CASSPVDGASEKLFF
CDR3 DNA: TGCGCCAGCAGCCCCGTCGATGGGGCTAGTGAAAAACTGTTTTTT

clone size: .
D gene: TRBD2
J gene: TRBJ2-1
V gene: TRBV5-1
CDR3 protein: CASSVLAGASEEQFF
CDR3 DNA: TGCGCCAGCAGCGTCTTAGCGGGGGCCTCTGAGGAGCAGTTCTTC

clone size: few
D gene: .
J gene: TRBJ1-1
V gene: TRBV19
CDR3 protein: CASIRTGAMNTEAFF
CDR3 DNA: TGTGCCAGTATTAGGACGGGAGCCATGAACACTGAAGCTTTCTTT

clone size: few
D gene: .
J gene: TRBJ1-2
V gene: TRBV24-1
CDR3 protein: CATIPFSREYGYTF
CDR3 DNA: TGTGCCACCATCCCGTTCTCCAGGGAGTATGGCTACACCTTC

clone size: .
D gene: TRBD1
J gene: TRBJ1-2
V gene: TRBV9
CDR3 protein: CASSSNRDRGMDGYTF
CDR3 DNA: TGTGCCAGCAGCTCCAACCGGGACAGGGGGATGGATGGCTACACCTTC

clone size: few
D gene: TRBD1
J gene: TRBJ2-1
V gene: TRBV7-3
CDR3 protein: CASSLTGTGGFEQFF
CDR3 DNA: TGTGCCAGCAGCCTTACCGGGACAGGGGGCTTTGAGCAGTTCTTC

clone size: .
D gene: .
J gene: TRBJ1-4
V gene: TRBV20-1
CDR3 protein: CSARDTARGEKLFF
CDR3 DNA: TGCAGTGCTAGAGATACCGCGAGGGGGGAAAAACTGTTTTTT

clone size: .
D gene: .
J gene: TRBJ2-3
V gene: TRBV29-1
CDR3 protein: CSTRLLSTDTQYF
CDR3 DNA: TGCAGCACAAGACTACTTAGCACAGATACGCAGTATTTT

clone size: .
D gene: .
J gene: TRBJ2-5
V gene: TRBV12-3/TRBV12-4
CDR3 protein: CASRLIVGTQETQYF
CDR3 DNA: TGTGCCAGCAGACTCATAGTTGGGACCCAAGAGACCCAGTACTTC

clone size: .
D gene: TRBD2
J gene: TRBJ2-5
V gene: TRBV20-1
CDR3 protein: CSARWGEAGGPRETQYF
CDR3 DNA: TGCAGTGCTAGATGGGGCGAGGCGGGGGGGCCTAGGGAGACCCAGTACTTC

clone size: few
D gene: .
J gene: TRBJ2-1
V gene: TRBV6-1
CDR3 protein: CASSERPRNEQFF
CDR3 DNA: TGTGCCAGCAGTGAGAGACCACGGAATGAGCAGTTCTTC

clone size: .
D gene: TRBD2
J gene: TRBJ2-2
V gene: TRBV2
CDR3 protein: CASRGGVDTGELFF
CDR3 DNA: TGTGCCAGCAGGGGGGGGGTTGACACCGGGGAGCTGTTTTTT

clone size: few
D gene: .
J gene: TRBJ2-5
V gene: TRBV5-1
CDR3 protein: CASSFLGSGVQETQYF
CDR3 DNA: TGCGCCAGCAGCTTTCTCGGCTCAGGAGTCCAAGAGACCCAGTACTTC

clone size: .
D gene: .
J gene: TRBJ1-1
V gene: TRBV10-3
CDR3 protein: CAISELGQSNTEAFF
CDR3 DNA: TGTGCCATCAGTGAACTGGGGCAGTCGAACACTGAAGCTTTCTTT

clone size: .
D gene: .
J gene: TRBJ2-7
V gene: TRBV3-1
CDR3 protein: CASSQAGDAAYEQYF
CDR3 DNA: TGTGCCAGCAGCCAAGCGGGGGATGCGGCCTACGAGCAGTACTTC

clone size: .
D gene: .
J gene: TRBJ1-5
V gene: TRBV20-1
CDR3 protein: CSARRHLNQPQHF
CDR3 DNA: TGCAGTGCTAGAAGACACCTCAATCAGCCCCAGCATTTT

clone size: few
D gene: TRBD2
J gene: TRBJ2-1
V gene: TRBV30
CDR3 protein: CAWLAGGQDEQFF
CDR3 DNA: TGTGCCTGGCTAGCGGGGGGCCAGGATGAGCAGTTCTTC

clone size: .
D gene: TRBD1
J gene: TRBJ1-5
V gene: TRBV28
CDR3 protein: CASTSTGAYQPQHF
CDR3 DNA: TGTGCCAGCACTTCGACAGGGGCTTATCAGCCCCAGCATTTT

clone size: .
D gene: .
J gene: TRBJ2-6
V gene: TRBV9
CDR3 protein: CASSVAPDTGANVLTF
CDR3 DNA: TGTGCCAGCAGCGTAGCTCCGGACACTGGGGCCAACGTCCTGACTTTC

clone size: .
D gene: TRBD2
J gene: TRBJ2-2
V gene: TRBV5-1
CDR3 protein: CASSWLTSGLSAGELFF
CDR3 DNA: TGCGCCAGCAGCTGGCTGACTAGCGGGCTGAGCGCCGGGGAGCTGTTTTTT

clone size: few
D gene: TRBD2
J gene: TRBJ2-5
V gene: TRBV19
CDR3 protein: CAGSLAGDQETQYF
CDR3 DNA: TGTGCCGGTAGTCTGGCGGGAGACCAAGAGACCCAGTACTTC

clone size: few
D gene: .
J gene: TRBJ1-6
V gene: TRBV6-5
CDR3 protein: CASSYSDLNNSPLHF
CDR3 DNA: TGTGCCAGCAGTTACTCGGACCTGAATAATTCACCCCTCCACTTT

clone size: .
D gene: TRBD1
J gene: TRBJ1-1
V gene: TRBV7-9
CDR3 protein: CASTQGGGTEAFF
CDR3 DNA: TGTGCCAGCACCCAGGGGGGAGGCACTGAAGCTTTCTTT

clone size: .
D gene: .
J gene: TRBJ2-4
V gene: TRBV20-1
CDR3 protein: CSAIRADKNIQYF
CDR3 DNA: TGCAGTGCTATAAGAGCGGATAAAAACATTCAGTACTTC

clone size: .
D gene: .
J gene: TRBJ2-1
V gene: TRBV10-3
CDR3 protein: CAISVWGRYNEQFF
CDR3 DNA: TGTGCCATCAGTGTCTGGGGTAGGTACAATGAGCAGTTCTTC

clone size: .
D gene: .
J gene: TRBJ2-7
V gene: TRBV15
CDR3 protein: CATSRAVGQGYEQYF
CDR3 DNA: TGTGCCACCAGCAGAGCTGTGGGCCAGGGGTACGAGCAGTACTTC

clone size: few
D gene: .
J gene: TRBJ2-5
V gene: TRBV29-1
CDR3 protein: CSVSTGLQGGETQYF
CDR3 DNA: TGCAGCGTTTCAACGGGGTTGCAAGGGGGGGAGACCCAGTACTTC

clone size: .
D gene: .
J gene: TRBJ2-1
V gene: TRBV7-9
CDR3 protein: CASNLKKGRPVLNEQFF
CDR3 DNA: TGTGCCAGCAACTTAAAGAAAGGACGGCCCGTTTTGAATGAGCAGTTCTTC

clone size: .
D gene: TRBD1
J gene: TRBJ2-5
V gene: TRBV12-3/TRBV12-4
CDR3 protein: CASRTGEGETQYF
CDR3 DNA: TGTGCCAGCAGGACAGGGGAAGGAGAGACCCAGTACTTC

clone size: few
D gene: TRBD1
J gene: TRBJ1-5
V gene: TRBV27
CDR3 protein: CASSLSQGAGQPQHF
CDR3 DNA: TGTGCCAGCAGTTTGTCACAGGGGGCAGGTCAGCCCCAGCATTTT

clone size: .
D gene: TRBD2
J gene: TRBJ2-1
V gene: TRBV2
CDR3 protein: CASRDSGGVYNEQFF
CDR3 DNA: TGTGCCAGCAGAGACAGCGGGGGGGTGTACAATGAGCAGTTCTTC

clone size: .
D gene: .
J gene: TRBJ1-5
V gene: TRBV20-1
CDR3 protein: CSARDAVGGNQPQHF
CDR3 DNA: TGCAGTGCTAGAGATGCCGTGGGAGGCAATCAGCCCCAGCATTTT

clone size: .
D gene: TRBD1
J gene: TRBJ1-6
V gene: TRBV27
CDR3 protein: CASLPGQGNSPLHF
CDR3 DNA: TGTGCCAGCCTTCCGGGACAGGGTAATTCACCCCTCCACTTT

clone size: few
D gene: .
J gene: TRBJ2-7
V gene: TRBV10-2
CDR3 protein: CASSAHRVSYEQYF
CDR3 DNA: TGCGCCAGCAGCGCACATAGGGTGTCCTACGAGCAGTACTTC

clone size: .
D gene: .
J gene: TRBJ2-7
V gene: TRBV6-5
CDR3 protein: CASSRTVDYEQYF
CDR3 DNA: TGTGCCAGCAGTAGGACAGTAGACTACGAGCAGTACTTC

clone size: few
D gene: TRBD1
J gene: TRBJ1-5
V gene: TRBV10-2
CDR3 protein: CASSEQGGRQPQHF
CDR3 DNA: TGCGCCAGCAGTGAGCAGGGGGGGAGACAGCCCCAGCATTTT

clone size: few
D gene: .
J gene: TRBJ2-3
V gene: TRBV5-5
CDR3 protein: CASSFLNQDHTF
CDR3 DNA: TGTGCCAGCAGCTTTCTTAACCAGGACCATACCTTT